This T cell receptor (beta chain) was sequenced in a study of cytomegalovirus exposure and HLA in healthy donors. A word on this clone: Antigen specificity is unknown.

PCR employed 60 Vbeta and 13 Jbeta primers. Libraries were prepared by immunoSEQ multiplex PCR; TCRdb keeps only in-frame clonotypes and omits some of them. This sample has approximately 170,000 clones, with about 65% found just once. Findings of the study overall: An observed cluster of highly shared sequence variants was recorded as a likely sequencing artifact. A later analysis reported that several of the most significant clusters appeared to be linked to common viral pathogens, among them Epstein-Barr virus.

Deletions cut 2 bases from V and 0 bases from J, with 6 bases between. The CDR3 is made up of 14 amino acids. The germline V gene encodes CDR1 KGHSH and CDR2 LQKENI. The TCR was taken from a woman aged 18-29 years in good health and CMV-seropositive. The chain couples TRBV18 to TRBJ2-3; no definite D call. Sample: PBMCs. CDR3 sequence (DNA): TGTGCCAGCTCACCAGTGGAGAGCACAGATACGCAGTATTTT. Translation: CASSPVESTDTQYF.